This T cell receptor (beta chain) came from a study of blood T cell repertoires in COVID-19 (dated by TCRdb to about 2020). Regarding the study in general: Collaborator samples came from the United States, Italy and Spain and covered acute and convalescent phases of COVID-19. The prospective study material was composed of cDNA or gDNA derived from T cells, B-cell-depleted T cells, or PBMCs. Deeply sampled blood TCRbeta repertoires from subjects exposed to, actively infected with, or recovered from COVID-19 were included in the dataset. A freely available public database, intended as a resource for researchers studying the immune response to SARS-CoV-2, is where the repertoires were released. Samples were obtained from the ongoing ImmuneRACE study (first 160 participants) and from about 1,300 subjects provided by 6 global collaborators. The sample metadata nearly always contained a de-identified subject ID, COVID-19 status, age in years and sex. Where HLA class I and class II types were available, the types were taken from metadata supplied by the sample provider, not from assay-based typing.

The immunoSEQ Assay, a bias-controlled multiplex PCR, was used to amplify TCRbeta CDR3 regions from genomic DNA. In the original analysis: The number of nucleated cells in each sample was estimated by amplification of reference gene primers within the assay. To quantify the absolute abundance of each unique TCRbeta CDR3 rearrangement, sequence reads were collapsed and filtered. For each sample, productive Simpson clonality was calculated by taking the square root of Simpson's diversity index across productive rearrangements. TCRdb holds this immuneACCESS table with in-frame rearrangements only. Some clones are missing; in checked studies, unresolved V genes explain under half, and the rest has no known cause. V and J calls and clone size are those listed in that table; D and trimming were worked out from the DNA. The sample table shows 200,000 to 250,000 clones, and less than 90% are seen once. Roughly 21% of the sample belongs to the ten largest clones.

On the study overall, not on this receptor specifically: The quantity of clinical and demographic metadata differed by source and by participant and was supplied without curation.

Each collaborating institution followed its own protocols to collect whole blood in K2EDTA tubes. For TCRbeta analysis, collaborator samples were shipped as frozen whole blood, as isolated PBMCs, or as DNA extracted from either sample type. On this clone: The antigen it recognizes is unknown. Base qualities were left out, and no much larger clone turns up one base away.

V was cut back by 1 base and J by 9 bases, leaving a gap of 7 bases between them. Sequences DFQATT (CDR1) and SNEGSKA (CDR2) are obtained from the germline V gene (reference sequence). The CDR3, from cysteine to phenylalanine, totals 11 residues. Of all the DNA, just the CDR3 is kept, 33 bases in frame from base 1. The chain is made from TRBV20-1 and TRBJ2-1, with the D gene not clear enough to name. The sample taken for sequencing was peripheral blood. The clonotype comes from a man aged 25 to 40 with active or convalescent COVID-19. The CDR3 protein is CSARVPGEQFF. The nucleotides read TGCAGTGCTAGAGTCCCAGGTGAGCAGTTCTTC.